The 20 T cell receptor beta chains below were found in one sample sequenced in a study of tumour-infiltrating T cells in Burkitt lymphoma. Assay used: immunoSEQ multiplex PCR; TCRdb lists only in-frame clones, some missing. This table has tens of thousands of clones, more than 25% appearing once. Input material: tumor tissue. All receptors come from a human donor with Burkitt lymphoma.

The table lists this clone with a few counts. The chain carries TRBV7-3 and TRBJ2-3; a possible D gene is TRBD2 (5 bases). V lost 0 bases and J lost 5, with 6 bases in between. The CDR3 totals 13 residues. CDR1 and CDR2 from the germline V gene are SGHTA and FQGTGA. The CDR3 loop reads CASSLTAGDTQYF. For the CDR3, the DNA is TGTGCCAGCAGCTTAACGGCGGGAGATACGCAGTATTTT.

This clone was counted a few times. The chain carries TRBV13 and TRBJ1-1, with no clear D. In germline, CDR1 is PRHDT, CDR2 FYEKMQ (reference sequence). The CDR3 covers 12 residues. V dropped 4 bases and J dropped 5 bases, with 8 bases sitting between them. The CDR3 spells CASSSTDTEAFF. The CDR3 DNA follows: TGTGCCAGCAGCTCTACAGATACTGAAGCTTTCTTT.

V and J are TRBV4-3 and TRBJ1-2, with D hard to call. Trimming removed 1 base at V and 8 bases at J, with 11 bases between. This CDR3 has 13 residues. Germline V gene lookup returns CDR1 LGHNA and CDR2 YSLEER. CDR3 DNA sequence: TGCGCCAGCAGCCAAGGAGGGTCGGGCGGCTACACCTTC. Its protein is CASSQGGSGGYTF.

The rearrangement links TRBV27 to TRBJ1-6, with D unresolved. Germline lookup yields CDR1 MNHEY and CDR2 SMNVEV (reference sequence). The length of the CDR3 is 14 residues. Between the trimmed V and J ends, which lost 5 bases and 8 bases, there was a span of 13 bases. The CDR3 here is CASSPGGWDSPLHF. CDR3 coding DNA: TGTGCCAGCAGTCCGGGCGGTTGGGATTCACCCCTCCACTTT.

This chain links TRBV9 with TRBJ1-2, with D tentatively TRBD1 (5 bases). Germline assignment: CDR1 SGDLS and CDR2 YYNGEE. This CDR3 contains 15 residues. V was cut by 4 bases and J by 4 bases, with 17 bases left in between. CDR3 protein: CASSLQDGAVYGYTF. The CDR3 region has the DNA TGTGCCAGCAGCCTCCAGGATGGGGCGGTCTATGGCTACACCTTC.

In its sample, this clone ranks as medium-sized. The chain employs TRBV4-2 and TRBJ2-3, with 9 positions matching TRBD1. With 2 bases clipped from V and 3 bases from J, the junction kept 6 bases outside the gene matches. Germline lookup yields CDR1 LGHNA and CDR2 YNFKEQ. The CDR3 spans 16 residues. CDR3 in amino acids: CASSQKGQGMTDTQYF. CDR3 in DNA: TGTGCCAGCAGCCAAAAGGGACAGGGTATGACAGATACGCAGTATTTT.

V usage is TRBV5-1 and J usage is TRBJ2-3; 7 bases line up with TRBD2. The junction had 3 bases not matched to a gene; V was cut back by 2 bases and J by 0 bases. CDR1 SGHRS and CDR2 YFSETQ come from the germline V gene. CDR3 length equals 15 residues. CDR3 DNA: TGCGCCAGCAGCTTCAGCGGGGCCAGCACAGATACGCAGTATTTT. Translating gives CASSFSGASTDTQYF.

This clone was picked up a small number of times. This sequence joins TRBV28 and TRBJ1-1; tentative D call: TRBD1 (6 bases). CDR1 is MDHEN, CDR2 SYDVKM, per germline. This CDR3 contains 14 residues. The V end was cut by 3 bases, the J end by 2 bases, with 10 bases between. The CDR3 DNA follows: TGTGCCAGCAGTTTGGAGGGGGTAAACACTGAAGCTTTCTTT. Amino acid sequence: CASSLEGVNTEAFF.

In the case of this clone: Within the sample, other DNA sequences also encode this same CDR3. This rearrangement joins TRBV4-3 to TRBJ1-1; TRBD1 is a possible D gene (5 bases). With 1 base removed from V and 1 base from J, the gap between germline ends came to 10 bases. The CDR3 sequence is 15 residues long. Germline-derived CDR1 and CDR2 are LGHNA and YSLEER. The DNA of the CDR3 is TGCGCCAGCAGCCAAGTTACGGGGGGGAACACTGAAGCTTTCTTT. Its translation: CASSQVTGGNTEAFF.

The sample holds a few counts of this clone. The chain employs TRBV30 and TRBJ2-7; D perhaps matches TRBD2 (5 bases). V was trimmed by 0 bases and J by 2 bases, leaving 11 bases between them. The CDR3 spans 14 residues. The germline gives CDR1 GTSNPN, CDR2 SVGIG (reference sequence). The chain's CDR3 is CAWSVWLGAYEQYF. The CDR3, as DNA: TGTGCCTGGAGTGTATGGTTGGGAGCCTACGAGCAGTACTTC. The full variable domain, its missing parts supplied by reference TRBV30 and TRBJ2-7, is SQTIHQWPATLVQPVGSPLSLECTVEGTSNPNLYWYRQAAGRGLQLLFYSVGIGQISSEVPQNLSASRPQDRQFILSSKKLLLSDSGFYLCAWSVWLGAYEQYFGPGTRLTVT.

V is TRBV5-1 and J is TRBJ2-3, with D unclear. CDR1 and CDR2 (germline): SGHRS, YFSETQ. V gave up 0 bases and J gave up 4 bases, with 6 bases separating them. The CDR3 spans 13 residues. CDR3 DNA: TGCGCCAGCAGCTTGGCCCCCCCAGATACGCAGTATTTT. Translation: CASSLAPPDTQYF.

This chain joins TRBV7-9 and TRBJ2-1, with 10 bases that match TRBD2. CDR1 is SEHNR and CDR2 is FQNEAQ in the germline V gene (reference sequence). CDR3 length equals 14 residues. V was pared by 5 bases and J by 7 bases, with 5 bases of the junction left unmatched. In DNA form, the CDR3 reads TGTGCCAGCAGCAGCGGGACTAGCGTAAATGAGCAGTTCTTC. Translation: CASSSGTSVNEQFF.

As for this clone: In the same sample, other DNA sequences code for this CDR3. The genes are TRBV9 and TRBJ1-5, with unresolved D. Germline values: CDR1 SGDLS, CDR2 YYNGEE. Between the trimmed V and J ends, which lost 2 bases and 0 bases, there was a span of 9 bases. The CDR3 consists of 15 residues. This chain's CDR3 is CASSVDPDSNQPQHF. The CDR3 DNA reads as TGTGCCAGCAGCGTCGACCCCGATAGCAATCAGCCCCAGCATTTT.

J is TRBJ2-3 and V is TRBV5-1, with 8 bases that match TRBD1. The ends lost 5 bases at V and 2 bases at J; junction bases unmatched: 4. This CDR3 is 14 amino acids long. Germline assignment: CDR1 SGHRS and CDR2 YFSETQ. Written as DNA, the CDR3 is TGCGCCAGCAGGCAGGGGGCCGTCACAGATACGCAGTATTTT. This translates into CASRQGAVTDTQYF.

The J gene is TRBJ1-1, the V gene TRBV5-1; 8 bases fit TRBD1. CDR3 size: 14 residues. The germline V gene has CDR1 SGHRS and CDR2 YFSETQ. V lost 4 bases, J lost 4 bases, and 6 bases stayed unmatched. The CDR3 DNA follows: TGCGCCAGCAGCGACAGGGGTTATGGCACTGAAGCTTTCTTT. Translating gives CASSDRGYGTEAFF.

The sample holds a few counts of this clone. The chain employs TRBV7-9 and TRBJ2-3, with 7 bases matching TRBD2. The CDR3 extends over 15 amino acids. The trim removed 4 bases at V and 6 bases at J, leaving 10 bases unmatched. Germline CDR1 SEHNR, CDR2 FQNEAQ (reference sequence). This chain's CDR3 is CASSSRTRAGDTQYF. In DNA, the CDR3 is TGTGCCAGCAGCTCCCGAACCCGAGCGGGGGATACGCAGTATTTT.

In its sample, this clone was seen a few times. CDR3 nucleotides: TGTGCCAGCGCTGCTCGGACAGGGAGGAGCTATGGCTACACCTTC. It is translated as CASAARTGRSYGYTF. The chain employs TRBV27 and TRBJ1-2; 8 bases are a match to TRBD1. The ends lost 8 bases at V and 4 bases at J; junction bases unmatched: 12. From germline, CDR1 is MNHEY and CDR2 SMNVEV (reference sequence). The CDR3 totals 15 residues.

The chain uses TRBV6-6 and TRBJ1-2, with 9 positions matching TRBD1. J lost 5 bases, V lost 2 bases, and 9 bases had no gene match. Germline V gene lookup returns CDR1 MNHNY and CDR2 SVGAGI (reference sequence). This CDR3 is built from 16 residues. Here the CDR3 DNA reads TGTGCCAGCAGTTACCCCGACCCCGGGACAGGGTATGGCTACACCTTC. Translation: CASSYPDPGTGYGYTF.

This clone came up a few times. The chain is built from TRBV27 and TRBJ1-5, with no clear D. The CDR3 contains 13 residues. With 8 bases removed from V and 4 bases from J, the gap between germline ends came to 12 bases. CDR1 is MNHEY, CDR2 SMNVEV, per germline (reference sequence). The CDR3 coding sequence is TGTGCCAGCGGACCGTACTATAATCAGCCCCAGCATTTT. It codes for CASGPYYNQPQHF.

This clone showed up just a few times. The V and J genes are TRBV7-2 and TRBJ2-7, with D tentatively TRBD1 (5 bases). V gave up 2 bases and J gave up 6 bases, with 11 bases separating them. The germline CDR1 and CDR2 sequences are SGHTA and FQGNSA. This CDR3 contains 13 residues. This chain's CDR3 is CASSLSQGAEQYF. CDR3 DNA: TGTGCCAGCAGCTTATCCCAGGGCGCCGAGCAGTACTTC.